Shown below are 8 T cell receptor beta chains from a single sample sequenced in a study of cytomegalovirus exposure and HLA in healthy donors. The method was immunoSEQ multiplex PCR; TCRdb's version includes in-frame clones alone and lacks a portion of them. Counted here are fewer than 90,000 clones, around 94% occurring once; the ten biggest clones make up approximately 3.4%. Sequencing was performed on PBMCs. The receptor set was obtained from a woman aged 18-29 years in good health and CMV-seropositive.

V and J are TRBV7-2 and TRBJ1-3, with D perhaps TRBD1 (5 bases). Germline-derived CDR1 and CDR2 are SGHTA and FQGNSA. With 8 bases removed from V and 4 bases from J, the gap between germline ends came to 12 bases. This CDR3 is 13 amino acids long. As DNA, the CDR3 is TGTGCCAGCCAGGGAGGGAACGGAAACACCATATATTTT. Translating it yields CASQGGNGNTIYF.

V gene TRBV29-1 combines with J gene TRBJ2-1; 11 bases map to TRBD2. Germline loops: CDR1 SQVTM, CDR2 ANQGSEA. The CDR3 is 15 residues long. Losses at the gene ends were 4 bases for V and 5 bases for J; bases not matched to a gene: 7. CDR3 in amino acids: CSVANRLAGNNEQFF. CDR3 bases: TGCAGCGTTGCAAACCGACTAGCGGGAAACAATGAGCAGTTCTTC.

This chain uses TRBV5-6 with TRBJ1-2; maybe TRBD1 (6 bases). The germline V gene encodes CDR1 SGHDT and CDR2 YYEEEE. V was clipped by 5 bases and J by 8 bases, with 13 bases between them. The CDR3 is 12 amino acids. In DNA, the CDR3 is TGTGCCAGCAGAGGCGGGGGCGAGGGCTACACCTTC. As protein: CASRGGGEGYTF. The full variable domain, rest sourced from reference TRBV5-6 and TRBJ1-2, is DAGVTQSPTHLIKTRGQQVTLRCSPKSGHDTVSWYQQALGQGPQFIFQYYEEEERQRGNFPDRFSGHQFPNYSSELNVNALLLGDSALYLCASRGGGEGYTFGSGTRLTVV.

V gene TRBV4-3 combines with J gene TRBJ2-5; 9 nucleotides line up with TRBD1. Per germline, CDR1 LGHNA and CDR2 YSLEER. This CDR3 is built from 16 residues. V was clipped by 3 bases and J by 6 bases; unmatched bases: 11. CDR3 in DNA: TGCGCCAGCAGCCACGTCGAGGGACAGGGCCCCAAGACCCAGTACTTC. Translation gives CASSHVEGQGPKTQYF.

The chain has TRBV28 and TRBJ2-3; the match to TRBD2 covers 8 bases. Trimming at V came to 3 bases and at J to 0 bases, leaving 11 bases not matched to a gene. The V gene's germline CDR1 is MDHEN and CDR2 SYDVKM. This CDR3 has 18 residues. The CDR3 region has the DNA TGTGCCAGCAGTTTCCGAAAAGGCACTAGCGGTAGCACAGATACGCAGTATTTT. Translation gives CASSFRKGTSGSTDTQYF.

This clone was detected only once. The V gene is TRBV19, the J gene TRBJ1-5; D is perhaps TRBD1 (5 bases). V was trimmed by 5 bases and J by 9 bases, leaving 17 bases between them. Germline CDR1 is LNHDA and CDR2 is SQIVND (reference sequence). The CDR3 is made up of 14 amino acids. The CDR3 is CASSVLGGERPQHF. CDR3 nucleotides: TGTGCCAGTAGTGTCTTGGGAGGGGAGCGGCCCCAGCATTTT.

The rearrangement uses TRBV15 and TRBJ1-1; D is perhaps TRBD1 (6 bases). The germline V gene encodes CDR1 LNHNV and CDR2 YYDKDF (reference sequence). The germline V and J ends were trimmed by 1 base and 4 bases, with 13 bases remaining between them. The length of the CDR3 is 15 residues. The CDR3: CATSRGGTGSTEAFF. CDR3 DNA: TGTGCCACCAGCAGAGGGGGTACAGGGAGCACTGAAGCTTTCTTT.

The rearrangement joins TRBV4-3 to TRBJ1-3, with 7 bases lining up with TRBD1. In germline, CDR1 is LGHNA, CDR2 YSLEER. CDR3 size: 15 residues. J lost 3 bases, V lost 1 base, and 3 bases had no gene match. The CDR3: CASSQAGTVGNTIYF. The CDR3 bases are TGCGCCAGCAGCCAAGCGGGGACAGTTGGAAACACCATATATTTT.